The 16 T cell receptor beta chains below all came from one sample that was sequenced in a study of blood T cells in healthy people across ages. A second about 7 to 12 cycle PCR used barcoded and J-beta primers. Using its own MiXCR run on the 5' RACE reads, TCRdb lists one record per CDR3 protein. The sample contains fewer than 1,200,000 distinct CDR3 sequences, approximately 26% of which appear only once. These data were also reused for a study on T cells of mothers and their children.

The sequenced sample consisted of blood. Source of these receptors: a girl aged 2-9 years in good health.

This clonotype was seen many times. The rearrangement joins TRBV7-2 to TRBJ2-5, with a tentative D call TRBD2 (5 bases). This CDR3 is built from 12 residues. Per the germline V gene, CDR1 is SGHTA and CDR2 is FQGNSA. V was trimmed by 6 bases and J by 5 bases, leaving 10 bases between them. CDR3 nucleotide sequence: TGTGCCAGCAGTTCGGACTGGGAGACCCAGTACTTC. Its translation is CASSSDWETQYF. Variable domain in full (rest from reference TRBV7-2 and TRBJ2-5): GAGVSQSPSNKVTEKGKDVELRCDPISGHTALYWYRQSLGQGLEFLIYFQGNSAPDKSGLPSDRFSAERTGGSVSTLTIQRTQQEDSAVYLCASSSDWETQYFGPGTRLLVL.

This clonotype was counted between two and nine times. The chain carries TRBV29-1 and TRBJ2-5, with TRBD1 matching over 7 bases. The J call may not be correct, given that the DNA end is closer to TRBJ2-1. The CDR3 spans 16 residues. Germline CDR1 reads SQVTM; CDR2 reads ANQGSEA. CDR3 DNA: TGCAGCGTTGAAGACCCCGACAGGGCTCCTTCGGGTGAGCAGTTCTTC. Translated: CSVEDPDRAPSGEQFF.

The rearrangement uses TRBV20-1 and TRBJ2-5, with TRBD2 identical over 15 bases. The better agreement between TRBJ2-1 and the DNA end casts doubt on the J call. The CDR3 length is 15 residues. Germline V gene sequence: CDR1 DFQATT, CDR2 SNEGSKA (reference sequence). The CDR3 is CSATRTSGGVGEQFF. CDR3 DNA: TGCAGTGCTACACGGACTAGCGGGGGGGTCGGTGAGCAGTTCTTC.

The chain links TRBV11-2 to TRBJ2-3; 12 positions agree with TRBD2. This CDR3 region has 18 residues. V shed 3 bases and J 1 base; nucleotides not matched to a gene: 8. The V gene's germline CDR1 is SGHAT and CDR2 FQNNGV. CDR3 sequence (DNA): TGTGCCAGCAGCTTTAACCTAGCGGGAGGGCCAGGCACAGATACGCAGTATTTT. This translates into CASSFNLAGGPGTDTQYF.

This clonotype came up a few times. The V and J genes are TRBV11-2 and TRBJ2-2; D might be TRBD1 or TRBD2, each matching 5 bases. The CDR3 runs 13 residues. Germline-derived CDR1 and CDR2 are SGHAT and FQNNGV. V was trimmed by 4 bases and J by 6 bases, leaving 9 bases between them. The CDR3 loop reads CASSSGRSGELFF. The CDR3 DNA sequence: TGTGCCAGCAGCTCGGGACGGTCCGGGGAGCTGTTTTTT.

This clonotype was observed a handful of times. This sequence joins TRBV10-3 and TRBJ2-2; D may be TRBD2 (6 bases). The CDR3 covers 14 residues. The germline gives CDR1 ENHRY, CDR2 SYGVKD. The V and J ends lost 6 bases and 2 bases respectively, with 10 bases between them. Here the CDR3 DNA reads TGTGCCATCAGGCCCGGGAGTAACACCGGGGAGCTGTTTTTT. It encodes CAIRPGSNTGELFF.

This clonotype was seen a handful of times. This chain connects TRBV27 to TRBJ1-2; 7 positions match TRBD1. Germline assignment: CDR1 MNHEY and CDR2 SMNVEV (reference sequence). The CDR3 contains 14 residues. The trim removed 6 bases at V and 8 bases at J, leaving 12 bases unmatched. The CDR3 DNA follows: TGTGCCAGCAGACCAGACAGGGACCGACACGGCTACACCTTC. Encoded protein: CASRPDRDRHGYTF.

This clonotype was seen at least ten times. The V and J genes are TRBV6-2 or TRBV6-3 and TRBJ1-2; the D gene is possibly TRBD1 (6 bases). Germline V gene lookup returns CDR1 MNHEY and CDR2 SVGEGT. V gave up 4 bases and J gave up 3 bases, with 9 bases separating them. The CDR3 is 13 amino acids. CDR3 protein: CASSLRTDYGYTF. Written as DNA, the CDR3 is TGTGCCAGCAGTTTAAGGACAGACTATGGCTACACCTTC.

This clonotype was counted only a few times. This chain joins TRBV27 and TRBJ2-1, with D possibly called TRBD1 or TRBD2 (5 bases each). The V gene's germline CDR1 is MNHEY and CDR2 SMNVEV (reference sequence). The CDR3 runs 13 residues. The V end lost 8 bases, the J end lost 8 bases, and 16 bases lay between the germline ends. DNA for the CDR3: TGTGCCAGCTCACACGGGGCTATTTATGAGCAGTTCTTC. Encoded protein: CASSHGAIYEQFF.

In this sample, this clonotype turned up a few times. V and J are TRBV25-1 and TRBJ2-1; possibly TRBD1 for D (6 bases). The J call may be faulty, since TRBJ2-7 better matches the DNA end. From germline, CDR1 is MGHDK and CDR2 SYGVNS. CDR3 length: 11 amino acids. The CDR3 reads CASRREQGQYF. CDR3 in DNA: TGTGCCAGCAGGAGGGAACAGGGGCAGTACTTC.

In its sample, this clonotype was seen a few times. This chain connects TRBV20-1 to TRBJ2-2; D is tentatively TRBD1 or TRBD2 (6 bases each). The CDR3 has 13 residues. Germline values: CDR1 DFQATT, CDR2 SNEGSKA (reference sequence). The V and J ends lost 3 bases and 7 bases respectively, with 12 bases between them. The CDR3 loop reads CSARGGFFGELFF. For the CDR3, the DNA is TGCAGTGCTAGGGGGGGCTTCTTCGGGGAGCTGTTTTTT.

The J gene is TRBJ1-3, the V gene TRBV9, with D unresolved. Trimming removed 0 bases at V and 2 bases at J, with 15 bases between. The CDR3 is 17 residues long. Looked up from germline, CDR1 is SGDLS and CDR2 is YYNGEE. The CDR3 nucleotides read TGTGCCAGCAGCGTAGTCGGAGGGTCAGAGCCTGGAAACACCATATATTTT. It encodes CASSVVGGSEPGNTIYF.

Ten or more counts support this clonotype. The gene calls are TRBV4-1 and TRBJ2-7; 9 positions match TRBD2. The CDR3 consists of 19 residues. Per the germline V gene, CDR1 is MGHRA and CDR2 is YSYEKL. Germline trimming cut 0 bases from V and 1 base from J; bases unmatched to any gene: 13. The DNA of the CDR3 is TGCGCCAGCAGCCAAGAAAAGTTTGCGGGAGGGATAGGGTCCTACGAGCAGTACTTC. Its translation: CASSQEKFAGGIGSYEQYF.

The chain has TRBV6-1 and TRBJ2-3, with 9 bases that match TRBD2. Looked up from germline, CDR1 is MNHNS and CDR2 is SASEGT. This CDR3 region has 16 residues. Trimming took 5 bases from V and 4 from J; bases not matched to a gene: 10. The CDR3 sequence is CASSPLSGRYADTQYF. In DNA, the CDR3 is TGTGCCAGCAGTCCCCTTAGCGGGAGATACGCAGATACGCAGTATTTT.

The chain employs TRBV24-1 and TRBJ2-2; D call uncertain. Germline-derived CDR1 and CDR2 are KGHDR and SFDVKD. The CDR3 is 14 amino acids. Trimming stripped 8 bases from V and 3 bases from J, with 12 bases between. The CDR3 DNA reads as TGTGCCACCAAAAACTCTGGGGACACCGGGGAGCTGTTTTTT. Translation: CATKNSGDTGELFF.

The rearrangement uses TRBV7-6 and TRBJ1-2, with no clear D. The CDR3 covers 14 residues. Trimming pared 4 bases from V and 6 bases from J, leaving 15 bases between. Per the germline V gene, CDR1 is SGHVS and CDR2 is FNYEAQ. Here the CDR3 reads CASSSLTGSDGYTF. DNA of the CDR3: TGTGCCAGCAGCTCTTTGACGGGGTCGGATGGCTACACCTTC. Filled out from reference TRBV7-6 and TRBJ1-2, the complete variable domain reads GAGVSQSPRYKVTKRGQDVALRCDPISGHVSLYWYRQALGQGPEFLTYFNYEAQQDKSGLPNDRFSAERPEGSISTLTIQRTEQRDSAMYRCASSSLTGSDGYTFGSGTRLTVV.